This is a list of T cell receptor beta chains from one sample in a study of CD8 T cells in Susac syndrome. From the immunoSEQ multiplex PCR reads, TCRdb called clonotypes with MiXCR, one entry per CDR3 protein. The sample includes around 110,000 distinct CDR3 sequences, approximately 94% seen only once; the top ten take around 0.41%. Specimen: CD8+ T cells from PBMCs. These receptors originate from a human donor with Susac syndrome. Both conserved end residues are part of each CDR3. The order of the fields is J gene, D gene, clone size, V gene, CDR3 protein, CDR3 DNA. A D gene is named only where the DNA matches it firmly. Only part of the rows carry a size: once, few, many, or a class if the clone is expanded.

J gene: TRBJ2-2; D gene: NA; clone size: NA; V gene: TRBV14; CDR3 protein: CASSQDMDGPAGELFF; CDR3 DNA: TGTGCCAGCAGCCAAGATATGGACGGCCCGGCCGGGGAGCTGTTTTTT
J gene: TRBJ2-1; D gene: TRBD2; clone size: once; V gene: TRBV2; CDR3 protein: CASSGLAGVSSYNEQFF; CDR3 DNA: TGTGCCAGCAGTGGACTAGCGGGGGTCAGCTCCTACAATGAGCAGTTCTTC
J gene: TRBJ2-7; D gene: NA; clone size: NA; V gene: TRBV6-6; CDR3 protein: CASRLEYEQYF; CDR3 DNA: TGTGCCAGCAGACTAGAATACGAGCAGTACTTC
J gene: TRBJ2-5; D gene: NA; clone size: NA; V gene: TRBV7-7; CDR3 protein: CASSPSLPETQYF; CDR3 DNA: TGTGCCAGCAGTCCATCCCTCCCTGAGACCCAGTACTTC
J gene: TRBJ2-7; D gene: TRBD2; clone size: NA; V gene: TRBV9; CDR3 protein: CASSVEAGEQYF; CDR3 DNA: TGTGCCAGCAGCGTCGAAGCGGGGGAGCAGTACTTC
J gene: TRBJ2-1; D gene: NA; clone size: once; V gene: TRBV11-1; CDR3 protein: CASSLASLMDEQFF; CDR3 DNA: TGTGCCAGCAGCTTAGCGAGCTTGATGGATGAGCAGTTCTTC
J gene: TRBJ1-2; D gene: TRBD1; clone size: NA; V gene: TRBV29-1; CDR3 protein: CSVPDRGQGYTF; CDR3 DNA: TGCAGCGTCCCTGACAGGGGGCAAGGCTACACCTTC
J gene: TRBJ2-7; D gene: NA; clone size: NA; V gene: TRBV3-1; CDR3 protein: CASSQEGGEQYF; CDR3 DNA: TGTGCCAGCAGCCAAGAGGGGGGCGAGCAGTACTTC
J gene: TRBJ2-2; D gene: TRBD2; clone size: NA; V gene: TRBV23-1; CDR3 protein: CASRQSGGDGELFF; CDR3 DNA: TGCGCCAGCAGGCAATCGGGGGGGGACGGGGAGCTGTTTTTT
J gene: TRBJ1-1; D gene: TRBD1; clone size: NA; V gene: TRBV29-1; CDR3 protein: CSVLQGVWLNTEAFF; CDR3 DNA: TGCAGCGTTCTACAGGGGGTATGGCTGAACACTGAAGCTTTCTTT
J gene: TRBJ2-5; D gene: TRBD2; clone size: NA; V gene: TRBV20-1; CDR3 protein: CSASPSGENQETQYF; CDR3 DNA: TGCAGTGCTAGCCCTAGCGGGGAGAACCAAGAGACCCAGTACTTC
J gene: TRBJ1-1; D gene: NA; clone size: NA; V gene: TRBV11-2; CDR3 protein: CASSLRAGQRPMNTEAFF; CDR3 DNA: TGTGCCAGCAGCTTAAGGGCGGGGCAGAGGCCGATGAACACTGAAGCTTTCTTT
J gene: TRBJ1-4; D gene: TRBD1; clone size: NA; V gene: TRBV13; CDR3 protein: CASSLRRQGSEKLFF; CDR3 DNA: TGTGCCAGCAGCTTAAGAAGACAGGGGAGCGAAAAACTGTTTTTT
J gene: TRBJ2-3; D gene: TRBD2; clone size: NA; V gene: TRBV6-4; CDR3 protein: CASSDSSGGADTQYF; CDR3 DNA: TGTGCCAGCAGTGACTCAAGCGGGGGGGCTGATACGCAGTATTTT
J gene: TRBJ2-2; D gene: NA; clone size: once; V gene: TRBV4-3; CDR3 protein: CASSQEGAGANTGELFF; CDR3 DNA: TGCGCCAGCAGCCAAGAGGGGGCAGGGGCTAACACCGGGGAGCTGTTTTTT
J gene: TRBJ1-1; D gene: TRBD1; clone size: once; V gene: TRBV29-1; CDR3 protein: CSSGTGNTEAFF; CDR3 DNA: TGCAGCTCCGGGACAGGGAACACTGAAGCTTTCTTT
J gene: TRBJ2-2; D gene: NA; clone size: NA; V gene: TRBV29-1; CDR3 protein: CSVGKINTGELFF; CDR3 DNA: TGCAGCGTTGGGAAAATTAACACCGGGGAGCTGTTTTTT
J gene: TRBJ1-1; D gene: NA; clone size: once; V gene: TRBV12-3/TRBV12-4; CDR3 protein: CASSPGGLPTGAFF; CDR3 DNA: TGTGCCAGCAGTCCCGGGGGGCTCCCTACGGGGGCTTTCTTT
J gene: TRBJ2-3; D gene: NA; clone size: NA; V gene: TRBV11-2; CDR3 protein: CASSFLGGTSTDTQYF; CDR3 DNA: TGTGCCAGCAGCTTTCTTGGCGGTACTAGCACAGATACGCAGTATTTT
J gene: TRBJ2-5; D gene: NA; clone size: NA; V gene: TRBV28; CDR3 protein: CASRGTDQETQYF; CDR3 DNA: TGTGCCAGCCGCGGGACAGACCAAGAGACCCAGTACTTC
J gene: TRBJ2-1; D gene: NA; clone size: NA; V gene: TRBV29-1; CDR3 protein: CSVEGLQGENEQFF; CDR3 DNA: TGCAGCGTTGAAGGTCTGCAGGGTGAGAATGAGCAGTTCTTC
J gene: TRBJ1-2; D gene: TRBD1; clone size: NA; V gene: TRBV4-1; CDR3 protein: CASSHAGGEGYTF; CDR3 DNA: TGCGCCAGCAGCCACGCAGGGGGCGAGGGCTACACCTTC
J gene: TRBJ1-5; D gene: NA; clone size: NA; V gene: TRBV9; CDR3 protein: CASSVSGSNQPQHF; CDR3 DNA: TGTGCCAGCAGCGTCTCGGGGAGCAATCAGCCCCAGCATTTT
J gene: TRBJ1-3; D gene: NA; clone size: NA; V gene: TRBV14; CDR3 protein: CASSHQRGPGNTIYF; CDR3 DNA: TGTGCCAGCAGCCATCAGCGGGGGCCCGGAAACACCATATATTTT
J gene: TRBJ1-2; D gene: NA; clone size: NA; V gene: TRBV3-1; CDR3 protein: CASSQAGTNYGYTF; CDR3 DNA: TGTGCCAGCAGCCAAGCCGGGACCAACTATGGCTACACCTTC
J gene: TRBJ1-2; D gene: NA; clone size: NA; V gene: TRBV20-1; CDR3 protein: CSARSTTVPYGYTF; CDR3 DNA: TGCAGTGCTAGAAGTACCACAGTACCTTATGGCTACACCTTC
J gene: TRBJ2-1; D gene: TRBD1; clone size: NA; V gene: TRBV29-1; CDR3 protein: CSVEVGRQGVNEQFF; CDR3 DNA: TGCAGCGTTGAAGTGGGAAGGCAGGGGGTAAATGAGCAGTTCTTC
J gene: TRBJ2-1; D gene: TRBD2; clone size: NA; V gene: TRBV19; CDR3 protein: CASSLRTSGDLYNEQFF; CDR3 DNA: TGTGCCAGTAGTCTTCGGACTAGCGGGGATCTCTACAATGAGCAGTTCTTC
J gene: TRBJ2-3; D gene: TRBD2; clone size: NA; V gene: TRBV23-1; CDR3 protein: CASSREKLRGAFTGTDTQYF; CDR3 DNA: TGCGCCAGCAGTCGAGAGAAATTGCGGGGGGCATTCACTGGCACAGATACGCAGTATTTT